These T cell receptor beta chains were read from a single sample in a study of T cells in Graves' hyperthyroidism and ophthalmopathy. TCRdb ran MiXCR on the multiplex PCR reads and lists one entry per CDR3 protein. Of about 590,000 distinct CDR3 sequences listed, approximately 15% are singletons. The sequencing sample was made of blood. The receptor source for this set is a woman younger than 45 with Graves' hyperthyroidism. Each CDR3 is given with its conserved first and last residue. Each record gives: V gene, J gene, CDR3 length, clone size, D gene, CDR3 protein, CDR3 DNA. The D gene is left open where the match is weak. Clone sizes are given selectively: once, few, many, or a class where the clone is expanded.

v_gene: TRBV20-1
j_gene: TRBJ2-7
len: 11
abundance: NA
d_gene: NA
CDR3aa: CSARGHYEQYF
CDR3nt: TGCAGTGCTAGGGGCCACTACGAGCAGTACTTC

v_gene: TRBV30
j_gene: TRBJ1-5
len: 14
abundance: NA
d_gene: NA
CDR3aa: CAWGGRGPSGPQHF
CDR3nt: TGTGCCTGGGGGGGCCGGGGCCCTAGTGGGCCCCAGCATTTT

v_gene: TRBV6-2/TRBV6-3
j_gene: TRBJ1-1
len: 13
abundance: many
d_gene: NA
CDR3aa: CASSYLLGTEAFF
CDR3nt: TGTGCCAGCAGTTACCTTTTGGGGACTGAAGCTTTCTTT

v_gene: TRBV7-2
j_gene: TRBJ2-1
len: 13
abundance: few
d_gene: NA
CDR3aa: CASSLTLIPSLFF
CDR3nt: TGTGCCAGCAGCTTAACCCTCATTCCCAGTCTGTTCTTC

v_gene: TRBV7-3
j_gene: TRBJ2-3
len: 15
abundance: many
d_gene: NA
CDR3aa: CASSLEPSGTDTQYF
CDR3nt: TGTGCCAGCAGCTTAGAGCCTAGCGGCACAGATACGCAGTATTTT

v_gene: TRBV10-3
j_gene: TRBJ1-2
len: 17
abundance: few
d_gene: TRBD1
CDR3aa: CAISESAFGTGDYGYTF
CDR3nt: TGTGCCATCAGTGAGTCTGCCTTTGGGACAGGCGATTATGGCTACACCTTC

v_gene: TRBV6-2/TRBV6-3
j_gene: TRBJ2-1
len: 19
abundance: NA
d_gene: TRBD2
CDR3aa: CASRPGLAGSSPYYNEQFF
CDR3nt: TGTGCCAGCAGACCGGGACTAGCGGGCTCCAGCCCTTACTACAATGAGCAGTTCTTC

v_gene: TRBV27
j_gene: TRBJ2-1
len: 11
abundance: many
d_gene: TRBD2
CDR3aa: CASVGRAEQFF
CDR3nt: TGTGCCAGCGTAGGGAGGGCTGAGCAGTTCTTC

v_gene: TRBV7-8
j_gene: TRBJ2-3
len: 18
abundance: few
d_gene: TRBD2
CDR3aa: CASSLYSLAGGITDTQYF
CDR3nt: TGTGCCAGCAGCTTATACTCTCTAGCGGGAGGGATCACAGATACGCAGTATTTT

v_gene: TRBV11-2
j_gene: TRBJ2-3
len: 17
abundance: many
d_gene: NA
CDR3aa: CASSLGGGLADTDTQYF
CDR3nt: TGTGCCAGCAGCTTAGGAGGGGGTCTCGCAGACACAGATACGCAGTATTTT

v_gene: TRBV20-1
j_gene: TRBJ2-3
len: 20
abundance: many
d_gene: TRBD2
CDR3aa: CSARDGAPSVASGRTDTQYF
CDR3nt: TGCAGTGCTAGAGATGGAGCTCCTTCAGTGGCTAGCGGCCGAACAGATACGCAGTATTTT

v_gene: TRBV5-5
j_gene: TRBJ1-1
len: 17
abundance: NA
d_gene: TRBD1
CDR3aa: CASSLVRQGAQRREAFF
CDR3nt: TGTGCCAGCAGCTTGGTGAGGCAGGGGGCGCAGAGAAGAGAAGCTTTCTTT

v_gene: TRBV10-3
j_gene: TRBJ2-7
len: 18
abundance: many
d_gene: TRBD2
CDR3aa: CAISDSGLAGKQSYEQYF
CDR3nt: TGTGCCATCAGTGATTCGGGACTAGCGGGCAAACAATCCTACGAGCAGTACTTC

v_gene: TRBV28
j_gene: TRBJ2-2
len: 15
abundance: few
d_gene: NA
CDR3aa: CASYSVPLNTGELFF
CDR3nt: TGTGCCAGCTACTCCGTACCTCTGAACACCGGGGAGCTGTTTTTT

v_gene: TRBV13
j_gene: TRBJ2-2
len: 16
abundance: many
d_gene: TRBD2
CDR3aa: CASSSWTSVNTGELFF
CDR3nt: TGTGCCAGCAGCTCGTGGACTAGCGTGAACACCGGGGAGCTGTTTTTT

v_gene: TRBV5-1
j_gene: TRBJ1-1
len: 13
abundance: many
d_gene: NA
CDR3aa: CASSFEVNAEAFF
CDR3nt: TGCGCCAGCAGCTTCGAGGTGAACGCTGAAGCTTTCTTT

v_gene: TRBV20-1
j_gene: TRBJ2-7
len: 12
abundance: many
d_gene: NA
CDR3aa: CSASPDSYEQYF
CDR3nt: TGCAGTGCTAGTCCGGATTCCTACGAGCAGTACTTC

v_gene: TRBV6-5
j_gene: TRBJ2-7
len: 16
abundance: many
d_gene: TRBD1
CDR3aa: CASSYLMDRGPYEQYF
CDR3nt: TGTGCCAGCAGTTACTTGATGGACAGGGGCCCTTACGAGCAGTACTTC

v_gene: TRBV2
j_gene: TRBJ2-5
len: 14
abundance: many
d_gene: NA
CDR3aa: CASSDWTLQETQYF
CDR3nt: TGTGCCAGCAGTGACTGGACACTCCAAGAGACCCAGTACTTC

v_gene: TRBV5-1
j_gene: TRBJ2-3
len: 14
abundance: many
d_gene: NA
CDR3aa: CASSWTTSTDTQYF
CDR3nt: TGCGCCAGCAGCTGGACCACTAGCACAGATACGCAGTATTTT

v_gene: TRBV27
j_gene: TRBJ2-1
len: 15
abundance: NA
d_gene: TRBD1
CDR3aa: CASTLQGSSYNEQFF
CDR3nt: TGTGCCAGCACTTTACAGGGGTCCTCCTACAATGAGCAGTTCTTC

v_gene: TRBV3-1
j_gene: TRBJ2-3
len: 15
abundance: many
d_gene: NA
CDR3aa: CASSQRGRLTDTQYF
CDR3nt: TGTGCCAGCAGCCAGAGGGGACGGCTCACAGATACGCAGTATTTT

v_gene: TRBV6-2/TRBV6-3
j_gene: TRBJ2-7
len: 12
abundance: NA
d_gene: NA
CDR3aa: CASSFNSREQYF
CDR3nt: TGCGCCAGCAGTTTTAACAGTCGGGAGCAGTACTTC

v_gene: TRBV12-5
j_gene: TRBJ2-1
len: 15
abundance: few
d_gene: NA
CDR3aa: CASGLVTRLYNEQFF
CDR3nt: TGTGCTAGTGGTTTGGTTACCAGATTATACAATGAGCAGTTCTTC

v_gene: TRBV18
j_gene: TRBJ1-2
len: 15
abundance: many
d_gene: NA
CDR3aa: CASSLSLGAERSYTF
CDR3nt: TGTGCCAGCTCATTAAGTCTGGGGGCCGAGAGGAGCTACACCTTC

v_gene: TRBV29-1
j_gene: TRBJ2-1
len: 17
abundance: NA
d_gene: TRBD2
CDR3aa: CSVEALLGGTSDNEQFF
CDR3nt: TGCAGCGTTGAAGCCCTCCTCGGGGGGACTAGCGACAATGAGCAGTTCTTC

v_gene: TRBV5-1
j_gene: TRBJ1-1
len: 16
abundance: many
d_gene: NA
CDR3aa: CASSLGPDFMNTEAFF
CDR3nt: TGCGCCAGCAGCTTGGGACCCGACTTCATGAACACTGAAGCTTTCTTT

v_gene: TRBV19
j_gene: TRBJ2-1
len: 15
abundance: few
d_gene: TRBD2
CDR3aa: CASSMSSGRYNEQFF
CDR3nt: TGTGCCAGTAGTATGTCTAGCGGGAGGTACAATGAGCAGTTCTTC